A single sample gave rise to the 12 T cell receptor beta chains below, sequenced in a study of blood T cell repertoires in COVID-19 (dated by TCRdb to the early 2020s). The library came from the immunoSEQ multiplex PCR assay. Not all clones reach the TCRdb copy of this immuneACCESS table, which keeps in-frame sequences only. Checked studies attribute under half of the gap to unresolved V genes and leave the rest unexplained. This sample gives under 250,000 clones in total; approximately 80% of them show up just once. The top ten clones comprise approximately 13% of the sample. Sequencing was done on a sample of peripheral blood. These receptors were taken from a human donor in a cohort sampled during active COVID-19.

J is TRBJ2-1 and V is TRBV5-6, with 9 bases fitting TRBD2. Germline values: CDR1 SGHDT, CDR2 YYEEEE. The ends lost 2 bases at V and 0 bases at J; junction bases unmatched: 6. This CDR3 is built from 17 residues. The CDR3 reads CASSLLTSGSSYNEQFF. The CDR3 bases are TGTGCCAGCAGCTTACTGACTAGCGGCAGCTCCTACAATGAGCAGTTCTTC.

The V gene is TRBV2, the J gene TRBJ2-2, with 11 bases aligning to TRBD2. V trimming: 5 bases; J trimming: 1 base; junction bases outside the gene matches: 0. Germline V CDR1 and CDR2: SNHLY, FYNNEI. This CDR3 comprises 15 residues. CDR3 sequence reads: CASSTSGRNTGELFF. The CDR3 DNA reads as TGTGCCAGCAGTACTAGCGGGAGGAACACCGGGGAGCTGTTTTTT.

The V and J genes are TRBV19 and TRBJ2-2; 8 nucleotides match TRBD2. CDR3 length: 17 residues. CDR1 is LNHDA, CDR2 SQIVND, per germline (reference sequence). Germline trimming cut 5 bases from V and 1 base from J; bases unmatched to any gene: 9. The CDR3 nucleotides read TGTGCCAGTAGTCGTTCCGGACTAGCTTTGAACACCGGGGAGCTGTTTTTT. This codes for CASSRSGLALNTGELFF.

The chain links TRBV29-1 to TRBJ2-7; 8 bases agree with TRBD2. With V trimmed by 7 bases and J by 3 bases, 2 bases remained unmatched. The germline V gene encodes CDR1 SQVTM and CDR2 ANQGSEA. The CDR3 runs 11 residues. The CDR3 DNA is TGCAGCGGGGGACTAGACTACGAGCAGTACTTC. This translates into CSGGLDYEQYF.

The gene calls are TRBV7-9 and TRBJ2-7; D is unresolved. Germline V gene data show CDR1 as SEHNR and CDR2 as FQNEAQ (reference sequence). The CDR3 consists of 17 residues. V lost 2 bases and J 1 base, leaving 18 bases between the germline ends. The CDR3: CASSLRFAGKLSYEQYF. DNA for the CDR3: TGTGCCAGCAGCTTACGTTTTGCAGGCAAACTTTCCTACGAGCAGTACTTC.

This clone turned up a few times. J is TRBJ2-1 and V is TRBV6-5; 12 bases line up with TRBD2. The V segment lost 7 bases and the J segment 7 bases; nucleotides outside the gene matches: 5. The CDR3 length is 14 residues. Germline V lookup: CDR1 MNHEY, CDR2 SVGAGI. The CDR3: CASKVGLAGNEQFF. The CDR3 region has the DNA TGTGCCAGCAAAGTCGGACTAGCGGGAAATGAGCAGTTCTTC.

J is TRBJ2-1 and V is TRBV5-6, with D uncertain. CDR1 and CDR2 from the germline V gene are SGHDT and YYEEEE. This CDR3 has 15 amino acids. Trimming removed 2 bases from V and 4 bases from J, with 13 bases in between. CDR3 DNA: TGTGCCAGCAGCTTATGGCAAGGCGGTTACAATGAGCAGTTCTTC. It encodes CASSLWQGGYNEQFF. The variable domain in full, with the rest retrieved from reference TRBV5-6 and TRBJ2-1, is DAGVTQSPTHLIKTRGQQVTLRCSPKSGHDTVSWYQQALGQGPQFIFQYYEEEERQRGNFPDRFSGHQFPNYSSELNVNALLLGDSALYLCASSLWQGGYNEQFFGPGTRLTVL.

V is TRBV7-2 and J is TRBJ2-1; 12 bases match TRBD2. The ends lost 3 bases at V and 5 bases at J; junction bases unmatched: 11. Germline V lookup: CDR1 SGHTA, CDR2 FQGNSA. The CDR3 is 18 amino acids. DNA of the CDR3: TGTGCCAGCAGCTTCCAGGGGGTAGGACTAGCGGGAAACAATGAGCAGTTCTTC. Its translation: CASSFQGVGLAGNNEQFF.

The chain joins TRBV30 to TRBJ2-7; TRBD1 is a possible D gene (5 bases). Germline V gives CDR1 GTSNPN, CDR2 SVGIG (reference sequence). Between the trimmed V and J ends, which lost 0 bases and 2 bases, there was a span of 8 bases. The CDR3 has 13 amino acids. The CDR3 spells CAWSVQTAYEQYF. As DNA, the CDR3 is TGTGCCTGGAGTGTACAGACAGCCTACGAGCAGTACTTC.

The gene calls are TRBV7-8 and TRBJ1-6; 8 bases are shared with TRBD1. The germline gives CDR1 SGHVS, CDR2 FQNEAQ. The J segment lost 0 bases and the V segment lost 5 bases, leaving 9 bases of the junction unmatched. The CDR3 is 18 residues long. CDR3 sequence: CASSPGQGPSSYNSPLHF. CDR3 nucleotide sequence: TGTGCCAGCAGCCCAGGACAGGGTCCCAGCTCCTATAATTCACCCCTCCACTTT.

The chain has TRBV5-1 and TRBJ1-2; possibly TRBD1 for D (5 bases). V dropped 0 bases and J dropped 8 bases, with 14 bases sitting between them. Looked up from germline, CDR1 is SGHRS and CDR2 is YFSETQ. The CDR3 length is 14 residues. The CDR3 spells CASSLAGGYQGYTF. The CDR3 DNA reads TGCGCCAGCAGCTTGGCGGGGGGATACCAAGGCTACACCTTC. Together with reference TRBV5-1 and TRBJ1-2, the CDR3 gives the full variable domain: KAGVTQTPRYLIKTRGQQVTLSCSPISGHRSVSWYQQTPGQGLQFLFEYFSETQRNKGNFPGRFSGRQFSNSRSEMNVSTLELGDSALYLCASSLAGGYQGYTFGSGTRLTVV.

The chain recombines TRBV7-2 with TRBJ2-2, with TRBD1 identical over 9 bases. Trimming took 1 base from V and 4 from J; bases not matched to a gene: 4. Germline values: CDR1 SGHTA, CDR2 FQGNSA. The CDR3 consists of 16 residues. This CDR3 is CASSLVGQGSTGELFF. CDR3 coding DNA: TGTGCCAGCAGCTTAGTCGGACAGGGGAGCACCGGGGAGCTGTTTTTT.